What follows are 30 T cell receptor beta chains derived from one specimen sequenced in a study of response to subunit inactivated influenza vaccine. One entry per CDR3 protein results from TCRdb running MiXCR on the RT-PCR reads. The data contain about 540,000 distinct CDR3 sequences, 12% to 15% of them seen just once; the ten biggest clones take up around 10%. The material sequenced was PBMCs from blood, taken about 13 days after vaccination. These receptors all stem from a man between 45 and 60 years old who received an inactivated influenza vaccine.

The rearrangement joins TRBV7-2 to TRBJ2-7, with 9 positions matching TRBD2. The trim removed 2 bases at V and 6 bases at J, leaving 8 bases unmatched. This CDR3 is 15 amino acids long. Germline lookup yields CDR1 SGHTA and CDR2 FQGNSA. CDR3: CASSLFVGLALEQYF. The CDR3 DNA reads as TGTGCCAGCAGCTTATTTGTAGGACTAGCGCTCGAGCAGTACTTC. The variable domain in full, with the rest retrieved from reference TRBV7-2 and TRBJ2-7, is GAGVSQSPSNKVTEKGKDVELRCDPISGHTALYWYRQSLGQGLEFLIYFQGNSAPDKSGLPSDRFSAERTGGSVSTLTIQRTQQEDSAVYLCASSLFVGLALEQYFGPGTRLTVT.

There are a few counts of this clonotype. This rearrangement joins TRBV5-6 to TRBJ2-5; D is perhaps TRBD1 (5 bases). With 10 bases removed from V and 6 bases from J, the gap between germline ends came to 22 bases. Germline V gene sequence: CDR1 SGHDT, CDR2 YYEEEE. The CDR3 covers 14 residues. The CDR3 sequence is CASNPRWGRQTQYF. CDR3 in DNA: TGTGCCTCTAACCCAAGGTGGGGCAGACAGACCCAGTACTTC. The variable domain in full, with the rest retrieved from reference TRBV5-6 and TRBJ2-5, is DAGVTQSPTHLIKTRGQQVTLRCSPKSGHDTVSWYQQALGQGPQFIFQYYEEEERQRGNFPDRFSGHQFPNYSSELNVNALLLGDSALYLCASNPRWGRQTQYFGPGTRLLVL.

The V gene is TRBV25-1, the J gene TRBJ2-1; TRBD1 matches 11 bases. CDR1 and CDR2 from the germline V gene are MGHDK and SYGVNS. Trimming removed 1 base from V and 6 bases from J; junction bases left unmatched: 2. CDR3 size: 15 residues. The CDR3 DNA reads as TGTGCCAGCAGTGAATTGGGGACAGGGGGCAATGAGCAGTTCTTC. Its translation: CASSELGTGGNEQFF.

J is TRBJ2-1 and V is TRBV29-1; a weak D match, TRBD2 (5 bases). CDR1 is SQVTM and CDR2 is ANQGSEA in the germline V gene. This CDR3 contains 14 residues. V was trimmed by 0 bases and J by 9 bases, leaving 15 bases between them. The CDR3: CSVEDGLVGGEQFF. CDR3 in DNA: TGCAGCGTTGAAGATGGGCTAGTCGGAGGTGAGCAGTTCTTC.

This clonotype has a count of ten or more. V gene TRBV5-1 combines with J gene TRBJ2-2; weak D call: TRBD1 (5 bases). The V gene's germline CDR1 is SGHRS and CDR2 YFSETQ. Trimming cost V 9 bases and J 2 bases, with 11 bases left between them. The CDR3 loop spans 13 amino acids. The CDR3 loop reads CATRDSNTGELFF. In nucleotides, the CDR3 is TGCGCCACCCGTGACAGTAACACCGGGGAGCTGTTTTTT.

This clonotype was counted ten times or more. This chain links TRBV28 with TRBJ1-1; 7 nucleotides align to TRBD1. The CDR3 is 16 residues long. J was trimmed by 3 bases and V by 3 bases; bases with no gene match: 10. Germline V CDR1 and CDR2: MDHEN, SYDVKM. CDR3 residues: CASSFPTGRVDTEAFF. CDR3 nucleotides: TGTGCCAGCAGTTTCCCGACAGGGCGGGTGGACACTGAAGCTTTCTTT.

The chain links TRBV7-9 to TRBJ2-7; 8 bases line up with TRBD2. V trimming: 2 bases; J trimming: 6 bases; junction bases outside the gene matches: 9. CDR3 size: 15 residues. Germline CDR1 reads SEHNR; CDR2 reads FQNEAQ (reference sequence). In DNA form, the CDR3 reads TGTGCCAGCAGCTTATTGGCTAGCGGGTCCAGCGAGCAGTACTTC. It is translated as CASSLLASGSSEQYF.

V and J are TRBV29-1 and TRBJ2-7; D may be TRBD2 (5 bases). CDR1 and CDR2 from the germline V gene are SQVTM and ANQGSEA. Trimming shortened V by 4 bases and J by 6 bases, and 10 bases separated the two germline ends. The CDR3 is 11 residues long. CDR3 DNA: TGCAGCGTTGCCAGTCGGGGCGAGCAGTACTTC. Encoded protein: CSVASRGEQYF.

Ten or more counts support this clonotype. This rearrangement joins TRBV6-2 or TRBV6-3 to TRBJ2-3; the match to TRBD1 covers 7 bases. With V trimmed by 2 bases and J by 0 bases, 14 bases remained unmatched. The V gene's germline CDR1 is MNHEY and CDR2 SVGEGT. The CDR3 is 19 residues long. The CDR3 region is CASSYNRDRVSQSTDTQYF. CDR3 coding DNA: TGTGCCAGCAGTTACAACCGCGACAGGGTATCCCAAAGCACAGATACGCAGTATTTT.

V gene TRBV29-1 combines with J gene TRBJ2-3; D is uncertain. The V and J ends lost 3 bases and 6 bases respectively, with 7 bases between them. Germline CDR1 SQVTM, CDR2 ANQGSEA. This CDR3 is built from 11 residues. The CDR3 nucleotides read TGCAGCGTTGACCGGGCGGATACGCAGTATTTT. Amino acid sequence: CSVDRADTQYF.

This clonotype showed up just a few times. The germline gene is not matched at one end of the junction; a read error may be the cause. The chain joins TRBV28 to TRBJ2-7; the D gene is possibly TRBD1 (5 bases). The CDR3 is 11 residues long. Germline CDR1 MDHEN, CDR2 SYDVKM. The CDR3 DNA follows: TGTGCCAGCAGTGCTAAGGGGTTCCACCTATTC. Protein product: CASSAKGFHLF.

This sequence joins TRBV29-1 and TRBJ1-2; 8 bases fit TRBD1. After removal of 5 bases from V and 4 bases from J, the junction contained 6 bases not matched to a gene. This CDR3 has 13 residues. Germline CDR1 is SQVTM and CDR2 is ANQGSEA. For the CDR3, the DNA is TGCAGCGTTAGGACCGACAGGGGCTATGGCTACACCTTC. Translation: CSVRTDRGYGYTF. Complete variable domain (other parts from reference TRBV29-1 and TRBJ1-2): SAVISQKPSRDICQRGTSLTIQCQVDSQVTMMFWYRQQPGQSLTLIATANQGSEATYESGFVIDKFPISRPNLTFSTLTVSNMSPEDSSIYLCSVRTDRGYGYTFGSGTRLTVV.

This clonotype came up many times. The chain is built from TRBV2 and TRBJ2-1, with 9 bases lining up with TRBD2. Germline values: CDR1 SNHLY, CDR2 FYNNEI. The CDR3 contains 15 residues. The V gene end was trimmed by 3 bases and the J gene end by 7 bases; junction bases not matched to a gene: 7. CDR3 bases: TGTGCCAGCAGTGAGGGGACTAGCCGTGTGAATGAGCAGTTCTTC. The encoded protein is CASSEGTSRVNEQFF.

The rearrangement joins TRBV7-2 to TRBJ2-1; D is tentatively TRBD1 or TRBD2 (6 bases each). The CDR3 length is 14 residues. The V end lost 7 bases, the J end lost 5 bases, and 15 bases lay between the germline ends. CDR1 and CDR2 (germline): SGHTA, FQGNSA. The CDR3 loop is CASTNGGIHNEQFF. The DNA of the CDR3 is TGTGCCAGCACCAACGGGGGCATCCACAATGAGCAGTTCTTC.

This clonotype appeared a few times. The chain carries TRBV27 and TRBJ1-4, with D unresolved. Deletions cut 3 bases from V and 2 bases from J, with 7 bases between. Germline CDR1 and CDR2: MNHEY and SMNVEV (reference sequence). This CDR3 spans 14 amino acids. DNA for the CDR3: TGTGCCAGCAGTTTTATGGGGACTAATGAAAAACTGTTTTTT. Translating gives CASSFMGTNEKLFF.

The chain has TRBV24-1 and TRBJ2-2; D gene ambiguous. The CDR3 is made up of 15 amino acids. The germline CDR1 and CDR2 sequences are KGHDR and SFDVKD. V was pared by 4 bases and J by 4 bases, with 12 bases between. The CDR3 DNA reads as TGTGCCACCAGTGACCGGAGTCGAGGCACCGGGGAGCTGTTTTTT. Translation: CATSDRSRGTGELFF.

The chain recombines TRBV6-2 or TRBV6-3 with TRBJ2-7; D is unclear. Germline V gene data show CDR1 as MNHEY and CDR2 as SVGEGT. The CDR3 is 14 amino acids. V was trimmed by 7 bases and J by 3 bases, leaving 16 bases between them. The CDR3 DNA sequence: TGTGCCAGCACAACCCGGGCTAACGACTACGAGCAGTACTTC. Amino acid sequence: CASTTRANDYEQYF.

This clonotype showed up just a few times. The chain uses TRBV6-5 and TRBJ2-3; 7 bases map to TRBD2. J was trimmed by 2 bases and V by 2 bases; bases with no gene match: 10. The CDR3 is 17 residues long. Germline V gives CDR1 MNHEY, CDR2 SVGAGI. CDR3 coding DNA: TGTGCCAGCAGTTACAGGTCAGGGCGGGAGATCACAGATACGCAGTATTTT. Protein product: CASSYRSGREITDTQYF.

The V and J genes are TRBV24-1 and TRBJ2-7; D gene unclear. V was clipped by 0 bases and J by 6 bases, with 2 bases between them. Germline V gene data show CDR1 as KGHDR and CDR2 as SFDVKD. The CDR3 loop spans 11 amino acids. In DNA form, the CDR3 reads TGTGCCACCAGTGATTTGACCGAGCAGTACTTC. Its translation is CATSDLTEQYF.

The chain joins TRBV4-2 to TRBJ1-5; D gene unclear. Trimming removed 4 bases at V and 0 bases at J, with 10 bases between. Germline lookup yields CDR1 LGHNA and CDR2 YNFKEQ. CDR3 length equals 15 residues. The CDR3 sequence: CASSRGFYSNQPQHF. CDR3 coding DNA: TGTGCCAGCAGCCGCGGATTTTATAGCAATCAGCCCCAGCATTTT.

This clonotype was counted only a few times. CDR3: CASSYSALGSGNTIYF. As DNA, the CDR3 is TGTGCCAGCAGTTACTCCGCTTTGGGGTCTGGAAACACCATATATTTT. The J gene is TRBJ1-3, the V gene TRBV6-5; no firm D call. This CDR3 is built from 16 residues. The germline V gene has CDR1 MNHEY and CDR2 SVGAGI. Trimming stripped 0 bases from V and 1 base from J, with 10 bases between.

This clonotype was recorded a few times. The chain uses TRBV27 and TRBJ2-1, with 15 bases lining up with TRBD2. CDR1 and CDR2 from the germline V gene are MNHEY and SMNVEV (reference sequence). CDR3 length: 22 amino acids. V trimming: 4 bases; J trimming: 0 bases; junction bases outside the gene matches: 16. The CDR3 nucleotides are TGTGCCAGCAGTTCACCAATACCGGGACTAGCGGGGGGACGACACTCCTACAATGAGCAGTTCTTC. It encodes CASSSPIPGLAGGRHSYNEQFF.

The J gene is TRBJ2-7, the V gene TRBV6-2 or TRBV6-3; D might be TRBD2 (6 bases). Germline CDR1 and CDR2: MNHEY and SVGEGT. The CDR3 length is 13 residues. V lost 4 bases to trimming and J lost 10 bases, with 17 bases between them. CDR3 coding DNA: TGTGCCAGCAGTTCCGTGGGCGGGATCGACCAGTACTTC. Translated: CASSSVGGIDQYF.

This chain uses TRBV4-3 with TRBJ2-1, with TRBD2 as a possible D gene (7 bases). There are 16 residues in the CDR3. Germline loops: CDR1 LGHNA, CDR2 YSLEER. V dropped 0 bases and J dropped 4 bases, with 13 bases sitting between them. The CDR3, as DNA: TGCGCCAGCAGCCAAGAGGCGGGGGCCTCGTACAATGAGCAGTTCTTC. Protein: CASSQEAGASYNEQFF.

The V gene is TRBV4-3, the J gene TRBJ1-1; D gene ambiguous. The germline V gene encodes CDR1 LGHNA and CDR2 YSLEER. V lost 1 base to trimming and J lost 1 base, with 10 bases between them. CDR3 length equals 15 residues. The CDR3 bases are TGCGCCAGCAGCCAAGCAGGCATCAGGAACACTGAAGCTTTCTTT. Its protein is CASSQAGIRNTEAFF.

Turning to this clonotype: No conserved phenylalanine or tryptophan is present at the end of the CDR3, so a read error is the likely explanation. CDR3 in DNA: TGCAGCGTTCAAAGCCCAGGGACCCACGAGCAGTACTAC. It translates to CSVQSPGTHEQYY. The chain carries TRBV29-1 and TRBJ2-7; D possibly matches TRBD1 or TRBD2 (5 bases each). The CDR3 sequence is 13 residues long. Germline V gene lookup returns CDR1 SQVTM and CDR2 ANQGSEA. Trimming took 5 bases from V and 5 from J, leaving 16 bases between them.

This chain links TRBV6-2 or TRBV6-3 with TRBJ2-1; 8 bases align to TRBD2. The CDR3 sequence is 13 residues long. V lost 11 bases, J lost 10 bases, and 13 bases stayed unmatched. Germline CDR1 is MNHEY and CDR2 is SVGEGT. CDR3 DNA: TGTGCCGGCGCACTAGCGGTCGGGGGCGAGCAGTTCTTC. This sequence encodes CAGALAVGGEQFF.

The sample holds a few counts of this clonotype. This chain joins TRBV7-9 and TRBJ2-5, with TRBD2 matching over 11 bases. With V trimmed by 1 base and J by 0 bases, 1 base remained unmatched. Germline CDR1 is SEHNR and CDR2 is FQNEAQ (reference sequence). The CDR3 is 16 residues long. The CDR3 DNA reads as TGTGCCAGCAGCTTAGGACTAGCGGGGAACCAAGAGACCCAGTACTTC. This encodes CASSLGLAGNQETQYF.

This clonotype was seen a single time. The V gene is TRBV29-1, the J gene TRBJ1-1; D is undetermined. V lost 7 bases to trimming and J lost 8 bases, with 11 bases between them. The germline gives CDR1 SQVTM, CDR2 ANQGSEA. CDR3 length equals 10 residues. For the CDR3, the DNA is TGCAGCGCCGCTCAGAGGGAAGCTTTCTTT. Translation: CSAAQREAFF.

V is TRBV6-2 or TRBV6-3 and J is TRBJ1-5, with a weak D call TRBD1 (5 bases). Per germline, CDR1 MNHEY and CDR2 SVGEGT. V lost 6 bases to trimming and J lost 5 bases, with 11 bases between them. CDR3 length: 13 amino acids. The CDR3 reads CASSRWGDQPQHF. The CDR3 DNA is TGTGCCAGCAGCAGATGGGGGGATCAGCCCCAGCATTTT.